The 3 T cell receptor beta chains below all came from one sample that was sequenced in a study of identical twins. TCRdb called the 5' RACE reads again in MiXCR, with one record for every CDR3 protein. The sample holds some 600,000 distinct CDR3 sequences; around 7.4% are singletons and the top ten take around 1.6%. These data were also filed under a second study, of yellow fever vaccine responses in identical twins.

Source material: PBMCs. The receptors originated from a woman under 30 in good health.

This clonotype was counted ten times or more. The CDR3 nucleotides are TGTGCCAGCAGTGAGACAGGCAATCAGCCCCAGCATTTT. Encoded protein: CASSETGNQPQHF. The chain recombines TRBV2 with TRBJ1-5; maybe TRBD1 (5 bases). Germline CDR1 and CDR2: SNHLY and FYNNEI. The V end was cut by 3 bases, the J end by 2 bases, with 5 bases between. The CDR3 totals 13 residues. Together with reference TRBV2 and TRBJ1-5, the CDR3 gives the full variable domain: EPEVTQTPSHQVTQMGQEVILRCVPISNHLYFYWYRQILGQKVEFLVSFYNNEISEKSEIFDDQFSVERPDGSNFTLKIRSTKLEDSAMYFCASSETGNQPQHFGDGTRLSIL.

J is TRBJ2-1 and V is TRBV20-1; 9 bases line up with TRBD2. The CDR3 is made up of 14 amino acids. V shed 3 bases, J shed 7 bases, and the junction held 7 bases outside the gene matches. The V gene's germline CDR1 is DFQATT and CDR2 SNEGSKA (reference sequence). CDR3 amino acids: CSASKAGGSNEQFF. CDR3 in DNA: TGCAGTGCTAGTAAGGCGGGAGGGTCGAATGAGCAGTTCTTC.

This clonotype appeared a few times. The CDR3 sequence is CAIRPSTSGRNEQFF. In DNA form, the CDR3 reads TGTGCCATCCGTCCCTCGACTAGCGGGAGGAATGAGCAGTTCTTC. This rearrangement joins TRBV21-1 to TRBJ2-1; the table's D call TRBD2 went unverified against the DNA. TRBV21-1 is labeled a pseudogene. The CDR3 consists of 15 residues.